Listed here are 20 T cell receptor delta chains from one sample, sequenced in a study of gamma-delta chains in newborns, infants, children. TCRdb fed the reads into CATT to redo clone calling. The table has fewer than 6,000 delta-chain clones, under 20% seen once; the top ten hold roughly 5%. The sample taken for sequencing was blood. These receptors all stem from a child who was a newborn, infant or young child, either healthy, febrile or measles-vaccinated (not recorded which).

This clone occurred a few times. The rearrangement links TRDV1 to TRDJ1; D might be TRDD2 (6 bases). Germline lookup yields CDR1 TSWWSYY and CDR2 QGS. V lost 1 base, J lost 0 bases, and 33 bases lay in between. CDR3 length: 23 amino acids. CDR3 sequence reads: CALGEPDPAFPARWGANTDKLIF. The CDR3 DNA follows: TGTGCTCTTGGGGAACCCGATCCTGCCTTCCCCGCGAGGTGGGGAGCGAACACCGATAAACTCATCTTT.

A word on this clone: A read error is possible here, since a much larger clone lies one base away. Although no V gene was called, TRDJ1 is the J gene; TRDD3, the D gene given by the table, was not confirmed from the DNA. The length of the CDR3 is 20 residues. DNA of the CDR3: TGTGCTCTTGGGAAAATCTATATGGGGCTGTGGGATAAGTACACCGATAAACTCATCTTT. This encodes CALGKIYMGLWDKYTDKLIF.

With regard to this clone: At one end the junction does not follow the germline gene, possibly because of a read error. The CDR3 sequence is CACDTLDGTPSLRGLDHKTNKLIF. In DNA, the CDR3 is TGTGCATGTGATACCCTGGACGGGACGCCTAGTCTACGAGGGCTAGACCACAAAACCAATAAACTCATCTTT. The chain employs TRDV2 and TRDJ1; tentatively, D is TRDD3 (5 bases). No J segment appears in TCRdb, so it was assigned here by matching the sequence to germline. CDR1 is GEAIGNYY, CDR2 EKD, per germline. The CDR3 totals 24 residues.

Notes on this clone: This is likely an artifact of a read error, given a far larger clone one base away. This chain joins TRDV2 and TRDJ3; 11 positions agree with TRDD3. Germline CDR1 and CDR2: GEAIGNYY and EKD. The CDR3 extends over 18 amino acids. J gave up 0 bases and V 3 bases, and 3 bases lay outside the gene matches. CDR3 nucleotide sequence: TGTGCCTGTGACGATACTGGGGGATACTCCTGGGACACCCGACAGATGTTTTTC. Its translation: CACDDTGGYSWDTRQMFF.

About this clone itself: Just one base apart from a much larger clone, this may be a read error. The CDR3 loop is CALGSELGDTGCDKPIF. DNA of the CDR3: TGTGCTCTTGGGAGTGAACTGGGGGATACTGGGTGCGATAAACCCATCTTT. The J gene is TRDJ1, the V gene TRDV1; 12 bases align to TRDD3. The germline V gene encodes CDR1 TSWWSYY and CDR2 QGS. CDR3 length: 17 amino acids.

This clone is classed as large. The sample holds other DNA sequences that translate to the same CDR3. The chain joins TRDV2 to TRDJ1; 12 positions agree with TRDD3. The J segment lost 1 base and the V segment lost 2 bases, leaving 4 bases of the junction unmatched. The CDR3 contains 16 residues. Germline loops: CDR1 GEAIGNYY, CDR2 EKD. CDR3 DNA: TGTGCCTGTGACATACTGGGGGATACTTCCACCGATAAACTCATCTTT. Translation: CACDILGDTSTDKLIF.

This clone is categorized as medium-sized (0.01 to 0.1%). The sample has other DNA sequences that encode this CDR3 too. There is no V gene call, and the J gene is TRDJ1; TRDD3, the table's D call, was not compared with the DNA. The CDR3 sequence is 25 residues long. CDR3 DNA: TGTGCTCTTGTGGCCGGCCCTTCCCTATTTCAAAAAGGGGTGGGGGGATACGCGTACACCGATAAACTCATCTTT. This codes for CALVAGPSLFQKGVGGYAYTDKLIF.

This clone is labeled large. The chain has TRDV2 and TRDJ1, with 12 nucleotides matching TRDD3. This CDR3 comprises 13 residues. V lost 3 bases and J lost 7; bases outside the gene matches: 2. Per the germline V gene, CDR1 is GEAIGNYY and CDR2 is EKD. This chain's CDR3 is CACDVLGDTKLIF. As DNA, the CDR3 is TGTGCCTGTGACGTACTGGGGGATACTAAACTCATCTTT.

Concerning this clone itself: This clone may be a read error of a much larger clone one base away. Other nucleotide sequences in the sample specify the same CDR3. This chain connects TRDV2 to TRDJ3, with TRDD3 matching 8 bases. CDR1 GEAIGNYY and CDR2 EKD come from the germline V gene. V lost 0 bases to trimming and J lost 0 bases; unmatched junction nucleotides: 3. The CDR3 is 18 residues long. In nucleotides, the CDR3 is TGTGCCTGTGACACCGCCGGGGGATACTCCTGGGACACCCGACAGATGTTTTTC. Protein sequence: CACDTAGGYSWDTRQMFF.

The V gene is TRDV2; the J gene was not called; TRDD3, as called in the table, went unchecked against the DNA. Germline values: CDR1 GEAIGNYY, CDR2 EKD. The CDR3 is 19 amino acids. The CDR3 nucleotides are TGTGCCTGTGACCCACGGTCAAGCGGGGAGACCGCCTCGTCCGATAACATCATCTTT. Translation: CACDPRSSGETASSDNIIF.

The chain employs TRDV1 and TRDJ1, with TRDD3 matching over 8 bases. This CDR3 is 22 amino acids long. The V segment lost 0 bases and the J segment 0 bases; nucleotides outside the gene matches: 21. Germline V CDR1 and CDR2: TSWWSYY, QGS. CDR3: CALGELAPIDILGVPYTDKLIF. The CDR3 DNA is TGTGCTCTTGGGGAACTAGCACCTATCGATATACTGGGGGTCCCGTACACCGATAAACTCATCTTT.

The table lists this clone with a count of one. No call was made for the V gene; the J gene is TRDJ1; the table's D call of TRDD3 was not tested on the DNA. This CDR3 contains 22 residues. The CDR3 DNA follows: TGTGCTCTTTGGGATCAGCTTCCTAGCTGTGTGATACGCCTCCCGTACACCGATAAACTCATCTTT. Translation gives CALWDQLPSCVIRLPYTDKLIF.

Of note for this clone: A read error may explain this, as a much larger clone is one base away. Other nucleotide sequences in the sample specify the same CDR3. The rearrangement links TRDV2 to TRDJ1; TRDD3 aligns across 7 bases. Germline V gives CDR1 GEAIGNYY, CDR2 EKD. CDR3 length: 19 amino acids. The CDR3 is CACDTLGPTTYIGGNELIF. The DNA of the CDR3 is TGCGCCTGTGACACGCTGGGTCCCACTACGTATATTGGGGGAAACGAACTCATCTTT.

In its sample, this clone was seen a few times. A read error may explain this, as a much larger clone is one base away. The gene calls are TRDV2 and TRDJ3, with 12 positions matching TRDD3. CDR3 length equals 18 residues. CDR1 and CDR2 (germline): GEAIGNYY, EKD. The CDR3 sequence: CAGDRLGDTSWDTRQMFF. CDR3 sequence (DNA): TGTGCCGGTGACAGACTGGGGGATACCTCCTGGGACACCCGACAGATGTTTTTC.

This clone is medium-sized by share. The V gene is TRDV2, the J gene TRDJ2; 7 nucleotides align to TRDD3. J gave up 8 bases and V 1 base, and 12 bases lay outside the gene matches. This CDR3 comprises 16 residues. Germline lookup yields CDR1 GEAIGNYY and CDR2 EKD. The chain's CDR3 is CACDTQVVGGMAQLFF. CDR3 nucleotide sequence: TGTGCCTGTGACACGCAGGTGGTCGGGGGGATGGCACAACTCTTCTTT.

This clone has a handful of counts. The chain recombines TRDV2 with TRDJ1, with a weak D call TRDD3 (5 bases). This CDR3 is 15 amino acids long. The germline V gene has CDR1 GEAIGNYY and CDR2 EKD. V lost 0 bases, J lost 0 bases, and 10 bases lay in between. CDR3 sequence: CACDTVGKNTDKLIF. The CDR3 coding sequence is TGTGCCTGTGACACCGTGGGGAAAAACACCGATAAACTCATCTTT.

By frequency in the sample, this clone is medium-sized (0.01 to 0.1%). Within the sample, other DNA sequences also encode this same CDR3. The J gene is TRDJ2, the V gene TRDV2; D is perhaps TRDD3 (6 bases). With 0 bases removed from V and 4 bases from J, the gap between germline ends came to 11 bases. This CDR3 is built from 15 residues. Germline V lookup: CDR1 GEAIGNYY, CDR2 EKD. The DNA of the CDR3 is TGTGCCTGTGACACCGTGGGGGCTCCGACAGCACAACTCTTCTTT. Translation: CACDTVGAPTAQLFF.

There are a few counts of this clone. A much larger clone lies one base from this, so it may be a read error. The chain couples TRDV2 to TRDJ1; TRDD3 aligns across 8 bases. Germline trimming cut 6 bases from V and 1 base from J; bases unmatched to any gene: 18. The CDR3 consists of 18 residues. Germline CDR1 GEAIGNYY, CDR2 EKD. CDR3 bases: TGTGCCTGTTCCAAATCCGGACTGGGGGGTACGAGCACCGATAAACTCATCTTT. Its translation is CACSKSGLGGTSTDKLIF.

The chain links TRDV2 to TRDJ3, with a weak D call TRDD3 (5 bases). Here the J gene came from matching the DNA to germline, since TCRdb omits it. Germline assignment: CDR1 GEAIGNYY and CDR2 EKD. V was clipped by 8 bases and J by 0 bases, with 16 bases between them. The CDR3 totals 17 residues. The CDR3 spells CASTPRGDSWDTRQMFF. DNA for the CDR3: TGTGCCTCCACACCGAGAGGGGACTCCTGGGACACCCGACAGATGTTTTTC.

This clone was counted only a few times. V usage is TRDV2 and J usage is TRDJ1; TRDD3 agrees at 10 bases. The CDR3 totals 17 residues. V dropped 0 bases and J dropped 4; count of bases not matched to a gene: 10. The germline V gene has CDR1 GEAIGNYY and CDR2 EKD. The CDR3 DNA reads TGTGCCTGTGACACCGTGGAGGGGGGATACGCGGGCGATAAACTCATCTTT. This codes for CACDTVEGGYAGDKLIF.